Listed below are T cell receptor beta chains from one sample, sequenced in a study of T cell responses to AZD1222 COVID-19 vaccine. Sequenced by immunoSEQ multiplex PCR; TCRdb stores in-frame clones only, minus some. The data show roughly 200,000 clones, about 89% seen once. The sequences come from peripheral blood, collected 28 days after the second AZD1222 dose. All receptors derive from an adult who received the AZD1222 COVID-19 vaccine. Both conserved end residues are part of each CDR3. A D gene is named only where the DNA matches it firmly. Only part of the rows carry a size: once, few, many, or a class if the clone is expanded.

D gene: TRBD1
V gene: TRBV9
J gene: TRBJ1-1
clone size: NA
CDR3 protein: CASSAAGDRGPGTEAFF
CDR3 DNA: TGTGCCAGCAGCGCCGCGGGGGACAGGGGGCCTGGCACTGAAGCTTTCTTT

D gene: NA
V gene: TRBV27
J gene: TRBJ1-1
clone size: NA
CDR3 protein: CASSHTENTEAFF
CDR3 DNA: TGTGCCAGCAGTCATACAGAGAACACTGAAGCTTTCTTT

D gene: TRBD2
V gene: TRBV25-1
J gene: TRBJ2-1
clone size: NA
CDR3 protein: CASSKTSGRANEQFF
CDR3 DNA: TGTGCCAGCAGTAAGACTAGCGGGAGAGCCAATGAGCAGTTCTTC

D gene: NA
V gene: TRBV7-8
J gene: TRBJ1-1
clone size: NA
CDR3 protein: CASSLVASGNRLLNTEAFF
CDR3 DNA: TGTGCCAGCAGCTTAGTGGCTTCGGGAAATCGCCTTTTGAACACTGAAGCTTTCTTT

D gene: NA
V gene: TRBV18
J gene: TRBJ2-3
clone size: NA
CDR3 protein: CASSPTPDRTDTQYF
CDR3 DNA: TGTGCCAGCTCACCAACTCCCGACAGAACAGATACGCAGTATTTT

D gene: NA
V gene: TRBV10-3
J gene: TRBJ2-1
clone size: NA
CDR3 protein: CAISEASPYNEQFF
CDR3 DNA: TGTGCCATCAGTGAAGCGAGTCCCTACAATGAGCAGTTCTTC

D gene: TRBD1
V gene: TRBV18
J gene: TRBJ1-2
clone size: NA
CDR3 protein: CASSQEGQGYGYTF
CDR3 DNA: TGTGCCAGCTCACAGGAAGGACAGGGATATGGCTACACCTTC

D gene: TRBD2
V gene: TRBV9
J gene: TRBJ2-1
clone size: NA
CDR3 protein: CASSGSGEGKKYNEQFF
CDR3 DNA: TGTGCCAGCAGCGGTTCGGGGGAGGGGAAAAAATACAATGAGCAGTTCTTC

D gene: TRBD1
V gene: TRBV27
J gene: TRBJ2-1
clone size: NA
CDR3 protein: CASSPIAGTGYNEQFF
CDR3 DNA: TGTGCCAGCAGTCCGATCGCCGGGACAGGCTACAATGAGCAGTTCTTC

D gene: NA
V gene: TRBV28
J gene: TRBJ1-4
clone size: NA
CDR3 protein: CASSGTGARDNEKLFF
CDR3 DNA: TGTGCCAGCAGCGGCACGGGGGCGCGGGATAATGAAAAACTGTTTTTT

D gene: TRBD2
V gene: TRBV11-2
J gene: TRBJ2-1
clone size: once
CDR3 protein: CASSPGSGSYNEQFF
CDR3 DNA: TGTGCCAGCAGCCCTGGTAGCGGGAGTTACAATGAGCAGTTCTTC

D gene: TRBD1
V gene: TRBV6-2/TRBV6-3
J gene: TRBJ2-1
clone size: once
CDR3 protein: CASSYLDRSYNEQFF
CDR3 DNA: TGTGCCAGCAGTTATTTGGACAGGTCCTACAATGAGCAGTTCTTC

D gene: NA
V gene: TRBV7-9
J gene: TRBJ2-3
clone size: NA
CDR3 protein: CASSRDLSTDTQYF
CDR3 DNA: TGTGCCAGCAGCCGAGATCTTAGCACAGATACGCAGTATTTT

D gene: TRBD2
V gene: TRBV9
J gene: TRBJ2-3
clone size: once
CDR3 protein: CASSADREGAGGTDTQYF
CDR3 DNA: TGTGCCAGCAGCGCCGACCGAGAAGGAGCGGGAGGGACAGATACGCAGTATTTT

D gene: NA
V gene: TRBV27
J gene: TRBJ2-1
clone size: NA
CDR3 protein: CATSSGGNEQFF
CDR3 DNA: TGTGCCACCAGCTCTGGGGGCAATGAGCAGTTCTTC

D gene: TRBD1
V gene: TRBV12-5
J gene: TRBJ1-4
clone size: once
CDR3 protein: CASGRSTGTGNAYRLGEKLFF
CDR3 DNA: TGTGCTAGTGGCCGGTCAACCGGGACAGGAAATGCGTATCGATTGGGTGAAAAACTGTTTTTT

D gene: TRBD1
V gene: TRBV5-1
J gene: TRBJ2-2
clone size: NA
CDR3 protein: CASSQDRGRNTGELFF
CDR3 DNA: TGCGCCAGCAGCCAGGACAGGGGGCGGAACACCGGGGAGCTGTTTTTT

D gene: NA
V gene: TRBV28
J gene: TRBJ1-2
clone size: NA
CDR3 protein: CASSLKQGGYTF
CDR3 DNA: TGTGCCAGCAGCCTCAAGCAAGGTGGCTACACCTTC

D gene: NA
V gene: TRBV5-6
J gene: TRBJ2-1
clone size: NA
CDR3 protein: CASSLFAGLYNEQFF
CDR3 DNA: TGTGCCAGCAGCTTGTTCGCGGGTCTTTACAATGAGCAGTTCTTC

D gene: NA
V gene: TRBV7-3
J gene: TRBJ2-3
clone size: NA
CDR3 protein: CASSLQATDTQYF
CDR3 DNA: TGTGCCAGCAGCTTACAGGCCACAGATACGCAGTATTTT

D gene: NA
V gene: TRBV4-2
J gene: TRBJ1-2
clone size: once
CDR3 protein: CASSQDIAGPNYGYTF
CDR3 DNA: TGTGCCAGCAGCCAGGATATCGCAGGTCCTAACTATGGCTACACCTTC

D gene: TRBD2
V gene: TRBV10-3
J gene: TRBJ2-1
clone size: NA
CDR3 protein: CAISALAGGPNEQFF
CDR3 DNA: TGTGCCATCAGTGCACTAGCGGGAGGGCCTAATGAGCAGTTCTTC

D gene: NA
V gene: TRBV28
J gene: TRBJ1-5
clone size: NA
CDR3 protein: CASSLGTGRPQVPQHF
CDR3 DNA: TGTGCCAGCAGCCTTGGGACGGGCCGCCCCCAAGTGCCCCAGCATTTT

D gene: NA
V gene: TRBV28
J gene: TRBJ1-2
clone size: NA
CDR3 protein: CASRKTAVNYGYTF
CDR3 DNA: TGTGCCAGCAGAAAGACAGCGGTTAACTATGGCTACACCTTC

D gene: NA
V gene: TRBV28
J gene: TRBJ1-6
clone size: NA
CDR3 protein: CASSLFASSYNSPLHF
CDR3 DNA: TGTGCCAGCAGTTTATTCGCGAGCTCCTATAATTCACCCCTCCACTTT

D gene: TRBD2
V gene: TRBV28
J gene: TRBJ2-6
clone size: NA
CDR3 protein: CASSPSPLLAGVSGANVLTF
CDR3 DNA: TGTGCCAGCAGCCCTTCCCCCTTACTAGCGGGAGTAAGTGGGGCCAACGTCCTGACTTTC

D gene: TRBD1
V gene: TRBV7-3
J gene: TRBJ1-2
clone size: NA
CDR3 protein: CASSIRQGAGGYTF
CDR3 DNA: TGTGCCAGCAGCATACGACAGGGGGCTGGTGGCTACACCTTC

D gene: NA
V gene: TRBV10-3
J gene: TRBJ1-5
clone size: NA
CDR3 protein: CAISESGPGGPQHF
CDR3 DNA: TGTGCCATCAGTGAGTCTGGACCGGGGGGACCCCAGCATTTT

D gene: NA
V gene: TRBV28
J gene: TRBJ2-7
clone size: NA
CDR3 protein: CASSLSSGRGSYEQYF
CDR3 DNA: TGTGCCAGCAGTTTATCTTCGGGGCGAGGCTCCTACGAGCAGTACTTC

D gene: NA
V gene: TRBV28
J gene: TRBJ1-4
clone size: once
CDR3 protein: CASNGGLSSEKLFF
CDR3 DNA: TGTGCCAGCAACGGGGGGCTATCGAGTGAAAAACTGTTTTTT

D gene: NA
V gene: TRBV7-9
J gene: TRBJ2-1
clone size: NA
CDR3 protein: CASSLTDEQFF
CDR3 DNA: TGTGCCAGCAGCTTAACTGACGAGCAGTTCTTC

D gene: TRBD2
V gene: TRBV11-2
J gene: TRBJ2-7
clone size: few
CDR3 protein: CASRGLAGSWGGSSYEQYF
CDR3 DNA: TGTGCCAGCAGGGGACTAGCGGGATCCTGGGGGGGGAGCTCCTACGAGCAGTACTTC

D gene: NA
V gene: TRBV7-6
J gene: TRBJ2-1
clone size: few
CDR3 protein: CASAGPNEQFF
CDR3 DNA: TGTGCCAGCGCCGGACCCAATGAGCAGTTCTTC

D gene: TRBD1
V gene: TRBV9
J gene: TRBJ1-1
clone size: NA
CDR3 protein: CASRGQARGEAFF
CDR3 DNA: TGTGCCAGCAGGGGACAGGCCCGGGGGGAAGCTTTCTTT

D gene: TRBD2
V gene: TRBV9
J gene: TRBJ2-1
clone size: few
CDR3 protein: CASRTSGRNGEQFF
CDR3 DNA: TGTGCCAGCAGAACTAGCGGGAGGAACGGTGAGCAGTTCTTC

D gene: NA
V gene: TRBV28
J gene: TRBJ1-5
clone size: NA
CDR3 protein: CASSPVGLTGSYQPQHF
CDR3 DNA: TGTGCCAGCAGTCCCGTCGGGCTTACAGGATCATATCAGCCCCAGCATTTT

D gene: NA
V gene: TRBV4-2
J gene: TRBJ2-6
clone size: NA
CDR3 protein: CASSQVGTRSSGANVLTF
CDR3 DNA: TGTGCCAGCAGCCAAGTAGGGACTCGAAGCTCTGGGGCCAACGTCCTGACTTTC

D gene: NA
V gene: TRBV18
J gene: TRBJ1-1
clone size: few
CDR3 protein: CASSPPQGNTEAFF
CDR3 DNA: TGTGCCAGCTCACCTCCACAGGGGAACACTGAAGCTTTCTTT

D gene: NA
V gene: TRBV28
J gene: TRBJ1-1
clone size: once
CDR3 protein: CASERAGVATEAFF
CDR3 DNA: TGTGCCAGCGAGAGAGCGGGGGTGGCCACTGAAGCTTTCTTT

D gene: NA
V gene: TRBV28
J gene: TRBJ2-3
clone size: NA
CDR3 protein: CASSLSTDTQYF
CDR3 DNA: TGTGCCAGCAGTTTGTCGACAGATACGCAGTATTTT

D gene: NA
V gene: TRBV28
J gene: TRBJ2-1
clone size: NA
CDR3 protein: CASSSQTPQGNEQFF
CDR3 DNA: TGTGCCAGCAGTTCGCAAACTCCGCAGGGCAATGAGCAGTTCTTC

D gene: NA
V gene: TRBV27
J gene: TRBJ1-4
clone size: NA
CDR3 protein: CASSLSYSLNEKLFF
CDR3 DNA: TGTGCCAGCAGTTTATCGTACAGCCTTAATGAAAAACTGTTTTTT

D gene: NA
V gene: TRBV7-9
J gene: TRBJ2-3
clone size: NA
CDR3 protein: CASRSSPRASSTDTQYF
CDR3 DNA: TGTGCCAGCAGGTCATCCCCGCGTGCCTCTAGCACAGATACGCAGTATTTT

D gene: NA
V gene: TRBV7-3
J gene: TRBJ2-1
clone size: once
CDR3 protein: CASSLTGPLNEQFF
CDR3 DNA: TGTGCCAGCAGCTTAACGGGTCCTCTCAATGAGCAGTTCTTC

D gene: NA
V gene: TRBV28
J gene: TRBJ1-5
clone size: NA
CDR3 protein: CASSLGGAGGNQPQHF
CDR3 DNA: TGTGCCAGCAGTTTGGGGGGGGCCGGGGGCAATCAGCCCCAGCATTTT

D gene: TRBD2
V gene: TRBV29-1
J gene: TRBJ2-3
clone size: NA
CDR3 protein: CSSRGGSASTDTQYF
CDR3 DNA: TGCAGCTCCCGGGGGGGCAGCGCTAGCACAGATACGCAGTATTTT

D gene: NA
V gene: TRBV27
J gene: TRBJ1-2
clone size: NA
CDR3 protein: CASSLKAFNYGYTF
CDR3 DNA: TGTGCCAGCAGTTTAAAGGCCTTTAACTATGGCTACACCTTC

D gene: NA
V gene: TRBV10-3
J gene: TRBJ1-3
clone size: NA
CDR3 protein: CAITNQGLSGNTIYF
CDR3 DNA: TGTGCCATCACCAACCAGGGTCTCTCTGGAAACACCATATATTTT